The present T cell receptor (beta chain) was sequenced within a study of blood T cell repertoires in COVID-19. On the study more broadly: The origin of the acute and convalescent COVID-19 samples was the United States, Italy and Spain. PBMCs, B-cell-depleted T cells, or T cells provided the cDNA or gDNA that made up the material.

The table lists this clone with a few counts. Seattle's cohort entered during active infection and was followed longitudinally. As handled by the study authors: Reference gene primer amplification in the assay estimated nucleated cell counts. Using immunoSEQ multiplex PCR, the repertoire was profiled, and TCRdb retains in-frame clones only, with some absent. V and J calls and clone size follow that table, whereas D and trimming were derived from the DNA. Of about 68,000 clones listed, roughly 85% were seen once; the top ten hold approximately 3.6%. The CDR3 length is 15 residues. With 5 bases clipped from V and 7 bases from J, the junction kept 4 bases outside the gene matches. The germline gives CDR1 SNHLY, CDR2 FYNNEI.

J is TRBJ2-4 and V is TRBV2; the match to TRBD2 covers 14 bases. The receptor was derived from a woman aged 45-65 years with COVID-19, enrolled during active disease. Sequencing was done on a sample of peripheral blood. CDR3 in DNA: TGTGCCAGCAGTCGGACTAGCGGGAGGATGAACATTCAGTACTTC. It codes for CASSRTSGRMNIQYF.